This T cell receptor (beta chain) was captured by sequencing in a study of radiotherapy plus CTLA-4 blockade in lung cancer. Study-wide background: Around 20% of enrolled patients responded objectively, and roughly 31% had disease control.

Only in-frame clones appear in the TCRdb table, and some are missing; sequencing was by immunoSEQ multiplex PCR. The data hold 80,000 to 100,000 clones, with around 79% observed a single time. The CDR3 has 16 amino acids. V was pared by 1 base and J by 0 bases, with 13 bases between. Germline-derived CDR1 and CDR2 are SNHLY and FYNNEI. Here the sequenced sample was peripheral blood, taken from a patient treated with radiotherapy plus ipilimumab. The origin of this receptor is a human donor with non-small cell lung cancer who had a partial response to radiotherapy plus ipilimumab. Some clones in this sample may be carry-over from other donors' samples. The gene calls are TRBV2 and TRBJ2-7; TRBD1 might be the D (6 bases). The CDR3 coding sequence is TGTGCCAGCAGTGAAGGGGGGCCCCCCCTCTCCTACGAGCAGTACTTC. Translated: CASSEGGPPLSYEQYF.